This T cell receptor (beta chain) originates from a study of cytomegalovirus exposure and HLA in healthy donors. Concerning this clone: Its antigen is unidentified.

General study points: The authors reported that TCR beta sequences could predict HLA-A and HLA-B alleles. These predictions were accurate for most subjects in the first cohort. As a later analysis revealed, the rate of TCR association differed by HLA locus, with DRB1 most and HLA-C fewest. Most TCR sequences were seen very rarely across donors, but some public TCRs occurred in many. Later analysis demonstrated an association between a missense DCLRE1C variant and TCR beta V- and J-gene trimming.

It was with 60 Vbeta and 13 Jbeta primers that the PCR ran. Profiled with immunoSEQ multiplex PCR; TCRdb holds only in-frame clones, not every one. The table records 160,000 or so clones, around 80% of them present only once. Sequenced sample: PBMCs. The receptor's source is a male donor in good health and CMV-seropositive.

CDR3 residues: CASSPQGTGELFF. In nucleotides, the CDR3 is TGCGCCAGCAGCCCGCAGGGCACCGGGGAGCTGTTTTTT. This sequence joins TRBV5-1 and TRBJ2-2; D is perhaps TRBD1 (5 bases). V was clipped by 4 bases and J by 4 bases, with 8 bases between them. The CDR3 is 13 residues long. Germline values: CDR1 SGHRS, CDR2 YFSETQ.